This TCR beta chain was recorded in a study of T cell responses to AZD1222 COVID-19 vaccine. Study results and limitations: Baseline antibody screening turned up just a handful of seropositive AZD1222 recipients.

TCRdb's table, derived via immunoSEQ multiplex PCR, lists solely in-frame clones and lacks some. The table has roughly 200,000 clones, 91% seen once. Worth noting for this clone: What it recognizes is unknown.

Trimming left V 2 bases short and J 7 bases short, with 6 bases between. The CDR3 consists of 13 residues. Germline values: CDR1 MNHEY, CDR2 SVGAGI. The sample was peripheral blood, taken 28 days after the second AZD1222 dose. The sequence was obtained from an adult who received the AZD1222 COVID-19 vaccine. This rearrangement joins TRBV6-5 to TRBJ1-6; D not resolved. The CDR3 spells CASSYGWNSPLHF. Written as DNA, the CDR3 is TGTGCCAGCAGTTACGGTTGGAATTCACCCCTCCACTTT.